The 8 T cell receptor beta chains presented below share a single source sample, sequenced in a study of T cells in tuberculosis. Time point specified: new active TB diagnosis, blood taken before or within 7 days of starting treatment. The protocol was immunoSEQ multiplex PCR, while the TCRdb copy is restricted to in-frame clones and leaves out a portion. The table has under 30,000 clones, under 95% seen once; the top ten hold 6.8%. The sample in question was PBMCs, obtained at tuberculosis diagnosis. The origin of the receptors is an adult with tuberculosis.

This sequence joins TRBV11-2 and TRBJ2-7, with 7 positions matching TRBD2. This CDR3 spans 12 amino acids. Trimming at V came to 5 bases and at J to 7 bases, leaving 5 bases not matched to a gene. Looked up from germline, CDR1 is SGHAT and CDR2 is FQNNGV. The CDR3 DNA is TGTGCCAGCAGCACCCGCGGGGGAGAGCAGTACTTC. It specifies CASSTRGGEQYF.

The chain couples TRBV7-3 to TRBJ2-3, with D possibly TRBD2 on 7 matching bases. V dropped 3 bases and J dropped 0 bases, with 10 bases sitting between them. The CDR3 extends over 15 amino acids. From germline, CDR1 is SGHTA and CDR2 FQGTGA. CDR3 sequence (DNA): TGTGCCAGCAGCTTGGGGGGGCCTAGCACAGATACGCAGTATTTT. Its protein is CASSLGGPSTDTQYF.

This chain connects TRBV7-2 to TRBJ2-7, with 10 bases matching TRBD1. V lost 0 bases to trimming and J lost 9 bases; unmatched junction nucleotides: 8. In germline, CDR1 is SGHTA, CDR2 FQGNSA. There are 15 residues in the CDR3. CDR3 in amino acids: CASSLAETGGYGQYF. As DNA, the CDR3 is TGTGCCAGCAGCTTAGCCGAGACAGGGGGCTATGGGCAGTACTTC.

The genes are TRBV7-8 and TRBJ2-1, with 10 bases identical to TRBD2. Trimming removed 4 bases from V and 2 bases from J; junction bases left unmatched: 14. The CDR3 runs 19 residues. Germline V lookup: CDR1 SGHVS, CDR2 FQNEAQ. CDR3: CASSSTLAGSILTYNEQFF. The CDR3 DNA is TGTGCCAGCAGCTCTACACTAGCGGGGAGTATACTCACCTACAATGAGCAGTTCTTC.

V usage is TRBV7-9 and J usage is TRBJ2-3, with 9 bases that match TRBD1. Losses at the gene ends were 6 bases for V and 2 bases for J; bases not matched to a gene: 9. Looked up from germline, CDR1 is SEHNR and CDR2 is FQNEAQ (reference sequence). This CDR3 region has 16 residues. The CDR3 DNA is TGTGCCAGCAGTTCACAGGGGGCCCTCTCCACAGATACGCAGTATTTT. Protein sequence: CASSSQGALSTDTQYF.

The genes are TRBV30 and TRBJ2-3; 14 nucleotides align to TRBD2. The CDR3 is made up of 17 amino acids. With 2 bases clipped from V and 3 bases from J, the junction kept 7 bases outside the gene matches. Germline V lookup: CDR1 GTSNPN, CDR2 SVGIG (reference sequence). CDR3 protein: CAWSPGLAGVRTDTQYF. The CDR3 bases are TGTGCCTGGAGTCCGGGACTAGCGGGAGTTCGAACAGATACGCAGTATTTT.

The J gene is TRBJ1-6, the V gene TRBV14; a possible D gene is TRBD1 (6 bases). Germline V gives CDR1 SGHDN, CDR2 FVKESK. V was clipped by 5 bases and J by 7 bases, with 15 bases between them. The CDR3 is 15 amino acids. The CDR3 spells CASSKTTGPNSPLHF. The CDR3 DNA is TGTGCCAGCAGCAAAACGACAGGTCCCAATTCACCCCTCCACTTT. Drawing the rest from reference TRBV14 and TRBJ1-6, the complete variable domain is EAGVTQFPSHSVIEKGQTVTLRCDPISGHDNLYWYRRVMGKEIKFLLHFVKESKQDESGMPNNRFLAERTGGTYSTLKVQPAELEDSGVYFCASSKTTGPNSPLHFGNGTRLTVT.

The V gene is TRBV2, the J gene TRBJ2-7; 10 bases line up with TRBD1. J was trimmed by 4 bases and V by 6 bases; bases with no gene match: 6. The CDR3 is 14 amino acids. In germline, CDR1 is SNHLY, CDR2 FYNNEI. CDR3 DNA: TGTGCCAGCAGACGACAGGGGGCAGCTTACGAGCAGTACTTC. Amino acids: CASRRQGAAYEQYF.